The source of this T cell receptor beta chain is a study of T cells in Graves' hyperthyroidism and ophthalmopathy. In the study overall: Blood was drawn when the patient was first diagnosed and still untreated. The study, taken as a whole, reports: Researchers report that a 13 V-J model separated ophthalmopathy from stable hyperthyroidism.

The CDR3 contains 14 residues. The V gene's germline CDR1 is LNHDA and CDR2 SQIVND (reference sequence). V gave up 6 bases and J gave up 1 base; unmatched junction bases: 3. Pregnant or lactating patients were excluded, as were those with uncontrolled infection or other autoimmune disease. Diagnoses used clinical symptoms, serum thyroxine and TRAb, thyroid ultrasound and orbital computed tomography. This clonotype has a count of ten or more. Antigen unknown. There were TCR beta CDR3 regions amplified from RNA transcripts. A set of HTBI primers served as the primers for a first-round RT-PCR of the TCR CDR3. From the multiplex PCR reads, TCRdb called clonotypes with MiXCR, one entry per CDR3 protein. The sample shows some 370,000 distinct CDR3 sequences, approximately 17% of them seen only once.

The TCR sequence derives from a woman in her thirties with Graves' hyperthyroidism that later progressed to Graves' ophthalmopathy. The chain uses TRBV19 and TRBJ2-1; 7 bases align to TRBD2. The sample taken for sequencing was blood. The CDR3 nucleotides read TGTGCCAGTAGCTTCGGGGGGTCCTACAATGAGCAGTTCTTC. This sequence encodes CASSFGGSYNEQFF.